This T cell receptor beta chain emerged from a study of T cells in Graves' hyperthyroidism and ophthalmopathy. Amplified regions were TCR beta CDR3 sequences from RNA transcripts. Researchers ran a first-round RT-PCR on the TCR CDR3 using the HTBI primer set. TCRdb fed the multiplex PCR reads into MiXCR, producing one record per CDR3 protein. The sample has about 59,000 distinct CDR3 sequences, roughly 58% seen once; the top ten hold 2.5% to 3.5%. Concerning this clonotype itself: What it binds is unknown.

The study, taken as a whole, reports: Model-based prediction identified ophthalmopathy a median around 6.5 months prior to its onset.

The V end lost 0 bases, the J end lost 2 bases, and 13 bases lay between the germline ends. CDR3 length: 15 residues. Germline CDR1 DFQATT, CDR2 SNEGSKA (reference sequence). With duration under 3 months, ophthalmopathy was active: Clinical Activity Score at least 3, NOSPECS at least 4. Diagnosis rested on symptoms, serum thyroxine and TRAb, thyroid ultrasound, and orbital computed tomography. The chain recombines TRBV20-1 with TRBJ2-5, with D possibly matching TRBD1 (5 bases). The sequence derives from an older woman with Graves' ophthalmopathy. The specimen sequenced was blood. The CDR3 DNA is TGCAGTGCTAGAGATGGGCAGGGCTTTCAAGAGACCCAGTACTTC. It is translated as CSARDGQGFQETQYF.